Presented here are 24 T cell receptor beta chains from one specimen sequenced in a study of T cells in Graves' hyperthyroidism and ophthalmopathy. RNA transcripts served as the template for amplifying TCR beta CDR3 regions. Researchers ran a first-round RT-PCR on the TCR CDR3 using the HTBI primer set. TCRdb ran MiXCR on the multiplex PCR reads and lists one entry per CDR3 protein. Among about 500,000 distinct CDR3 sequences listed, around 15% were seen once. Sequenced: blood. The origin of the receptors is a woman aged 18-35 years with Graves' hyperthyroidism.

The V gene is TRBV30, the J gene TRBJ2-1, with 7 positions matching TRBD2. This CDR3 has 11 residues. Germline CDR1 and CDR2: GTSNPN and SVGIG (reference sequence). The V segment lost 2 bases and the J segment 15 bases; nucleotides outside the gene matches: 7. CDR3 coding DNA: TGTGCCTGGAGTTGGGGGGAGGGCCGGTTCTTC. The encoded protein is CAWSWGEGRFF.

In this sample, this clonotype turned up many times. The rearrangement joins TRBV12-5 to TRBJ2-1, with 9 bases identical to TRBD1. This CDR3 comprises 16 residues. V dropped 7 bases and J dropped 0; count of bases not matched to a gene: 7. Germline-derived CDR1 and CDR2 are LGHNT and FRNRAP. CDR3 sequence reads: CASARGTGSSYNEQFF. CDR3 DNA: TGTGCTAGTGCCCGAGGGACAGGGAGCTCCTACAATGAGCAGTTCTTC.

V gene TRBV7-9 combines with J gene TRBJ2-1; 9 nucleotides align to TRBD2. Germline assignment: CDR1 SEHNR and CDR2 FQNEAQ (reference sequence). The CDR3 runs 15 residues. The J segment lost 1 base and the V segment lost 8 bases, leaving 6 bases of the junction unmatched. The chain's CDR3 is CASGRSGRSYNEQFF. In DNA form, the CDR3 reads TGTGCCAGCGGAAGAAGCGGGAGGTCCTACAATGAGCAGTTCTTC.

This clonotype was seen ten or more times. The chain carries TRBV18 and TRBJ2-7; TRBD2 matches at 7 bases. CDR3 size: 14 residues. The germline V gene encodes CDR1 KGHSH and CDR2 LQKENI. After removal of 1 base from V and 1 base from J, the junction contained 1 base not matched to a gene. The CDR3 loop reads CASSPRRESYEQYV. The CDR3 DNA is TGTGCCAGCTCACCACGGCGGGAGTCCTACGAGCAGTACGTC.

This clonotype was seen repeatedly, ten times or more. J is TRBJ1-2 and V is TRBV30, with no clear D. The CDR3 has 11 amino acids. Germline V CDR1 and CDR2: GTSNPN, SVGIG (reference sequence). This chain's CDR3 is CANQAQVGYTF. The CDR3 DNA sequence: TGTGCAAACCAGGCCCAGGTGGGCTACACCTTC.

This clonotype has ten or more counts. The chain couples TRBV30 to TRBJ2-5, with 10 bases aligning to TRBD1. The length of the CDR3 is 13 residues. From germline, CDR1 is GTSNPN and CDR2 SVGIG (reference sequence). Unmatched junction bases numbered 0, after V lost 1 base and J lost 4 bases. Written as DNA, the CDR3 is TGTGCCTGGAGTGGGACAGGGGGAGAGACCCAGTACTTC. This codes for CAWSGTGGETQYF.

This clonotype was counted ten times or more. Here the CDR3 DNA reads TGCAGTGCTAGAGATTGGGCTAGCGGGAGTTCCTACAATGAGCAGTTCTTC. This translates into CSARDWASGSSYNEQFF. The chain uses TRBV20-1 and TRBJ2-1, with TRBD2 identical over 10 bases. The junction had 6 bases not matched to a gene; V was cut back by 0 bases and J by 1 base. Looked up from germline, CDR1 is DFQATT and CDR2 is SNEGSKA (reference sequence). The CDR3 has 17 amino acids.

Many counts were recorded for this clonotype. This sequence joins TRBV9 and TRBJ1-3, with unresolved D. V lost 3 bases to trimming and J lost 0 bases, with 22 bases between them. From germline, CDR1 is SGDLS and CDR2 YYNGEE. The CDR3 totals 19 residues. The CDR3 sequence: CASSATTQAVYTSGNTIYF. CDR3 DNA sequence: TGTGCCAGCAGCGCAACAACGCAGGCCGTCTATACCTCTGGAAACACCATATATTTT.

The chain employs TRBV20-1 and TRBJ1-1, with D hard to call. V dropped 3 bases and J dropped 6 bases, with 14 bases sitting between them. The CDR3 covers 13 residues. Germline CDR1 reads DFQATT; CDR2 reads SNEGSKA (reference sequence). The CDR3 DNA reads TGCAGTGCTAGTGATCGGATGGTCCCTGAAGCTTTCTTT. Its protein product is CSASDRMVPEAFF.

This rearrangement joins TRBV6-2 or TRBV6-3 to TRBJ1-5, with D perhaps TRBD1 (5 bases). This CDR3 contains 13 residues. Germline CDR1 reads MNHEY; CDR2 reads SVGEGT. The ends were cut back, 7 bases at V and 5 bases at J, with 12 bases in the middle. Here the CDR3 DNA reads TGTGCCAGCAAAACAGGTCGGCATCAGCCCCAGCATTTT. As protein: CASKTGRHQPQHF.

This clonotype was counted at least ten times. CDR3 in DNA: TGTGCCAGCACCGGGCAGCCTGACACTGAAGCTTTCTTT. Protein sequence: CASTGQPDTEAFF. The chain is built from TRBV27 and TRBJ1-1; D not resolved. Trimming took 7 bases from V and 3 from J, leaving 12 bases between them. CDR3 size: 13 residues. Germline V gives CDR1 MNHEY, CDR2 SMNVEV (reference sequence).

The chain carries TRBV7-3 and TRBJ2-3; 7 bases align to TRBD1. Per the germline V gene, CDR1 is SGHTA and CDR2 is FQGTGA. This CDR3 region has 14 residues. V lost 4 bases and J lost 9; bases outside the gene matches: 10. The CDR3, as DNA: TGTGCCAGCAGCTCTGACAGGGCTGACGAGACGCAGTATTTT. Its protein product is CASSSDRADETQYF.

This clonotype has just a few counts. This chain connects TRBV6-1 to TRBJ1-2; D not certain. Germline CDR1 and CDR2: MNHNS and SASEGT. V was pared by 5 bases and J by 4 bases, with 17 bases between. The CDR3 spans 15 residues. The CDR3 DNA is TGTGCCAGCAGTCGACCGCCGGCCAGTGTCTATGGCTACACCTTC. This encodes CASSRPPASVYGYTF.

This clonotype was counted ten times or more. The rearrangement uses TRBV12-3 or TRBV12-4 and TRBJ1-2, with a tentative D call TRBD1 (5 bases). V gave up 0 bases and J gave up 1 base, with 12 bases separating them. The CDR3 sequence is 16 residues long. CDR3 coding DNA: TGTGCCAGCAGTTTAGCGGGGGGAGAGATTAACTATGGCTACACCTTC. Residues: CASSLAGGEINYGYTF.

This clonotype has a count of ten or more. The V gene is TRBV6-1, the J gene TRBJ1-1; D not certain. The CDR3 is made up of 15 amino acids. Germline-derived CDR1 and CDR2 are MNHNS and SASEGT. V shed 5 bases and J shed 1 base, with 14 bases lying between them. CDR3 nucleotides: TGTGCCAGCAGTCGGAGTGTGTCAGCGAACACTGAAGCTTTCTTT. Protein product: CASSRSVSANTEAFF.

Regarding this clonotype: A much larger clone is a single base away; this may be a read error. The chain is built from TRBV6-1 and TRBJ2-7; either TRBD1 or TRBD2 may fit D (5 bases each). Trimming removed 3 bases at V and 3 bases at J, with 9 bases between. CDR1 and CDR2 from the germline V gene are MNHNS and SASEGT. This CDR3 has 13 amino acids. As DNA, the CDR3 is TGTGCCAGCAGTGAGGGGACGGACTACGAGCAGTACTTC. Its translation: CASSEGTDYEQYF.

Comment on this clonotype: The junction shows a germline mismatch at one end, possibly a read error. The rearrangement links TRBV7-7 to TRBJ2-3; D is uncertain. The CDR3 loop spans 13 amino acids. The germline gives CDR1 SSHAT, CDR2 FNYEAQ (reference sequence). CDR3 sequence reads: CASSQQSTDTQYF. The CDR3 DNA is TGTGCTAGCAGCCAACAGAGCACAGATACGCAGTATTTT.

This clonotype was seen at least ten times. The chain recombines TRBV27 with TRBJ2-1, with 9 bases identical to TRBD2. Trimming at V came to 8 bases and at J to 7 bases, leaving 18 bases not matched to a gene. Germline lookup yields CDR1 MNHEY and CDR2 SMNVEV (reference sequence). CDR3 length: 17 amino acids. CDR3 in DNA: TGTGCCAGCGTCTCAGTAGGGGCGGGAGGGCCACGGAATGAGCAGTTCTTC. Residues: CASVSVGAGGPRNEQFF.

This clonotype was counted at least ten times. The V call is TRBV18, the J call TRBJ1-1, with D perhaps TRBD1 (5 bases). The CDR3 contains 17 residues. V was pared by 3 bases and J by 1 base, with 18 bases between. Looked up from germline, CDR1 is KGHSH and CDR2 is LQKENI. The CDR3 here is CASSPVGSGTANTEAFF. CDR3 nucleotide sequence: TGTGCCAGCTCACCGGTCGGCTCGGGGACGGCGAACACTGAAGCTTTCTTT.

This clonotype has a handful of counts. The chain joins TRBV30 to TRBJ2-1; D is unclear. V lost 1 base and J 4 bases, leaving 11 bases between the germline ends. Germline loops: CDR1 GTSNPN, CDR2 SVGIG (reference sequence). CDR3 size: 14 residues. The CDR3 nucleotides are TGTGCCTGGAGTGCCCCAGTCAAATACAATGAGCAGTTCTTC. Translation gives CAWSAPVKYNEQFF.

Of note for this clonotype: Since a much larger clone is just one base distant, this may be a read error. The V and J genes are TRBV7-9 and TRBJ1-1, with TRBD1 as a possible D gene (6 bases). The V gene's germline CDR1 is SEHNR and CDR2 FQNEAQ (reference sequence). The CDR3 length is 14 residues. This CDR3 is CASSFVGAGVEASF. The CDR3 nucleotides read TGTGCCAGCAGCTTTGTCGGGGCAGGGGTTGAAGCTTCCTTT.

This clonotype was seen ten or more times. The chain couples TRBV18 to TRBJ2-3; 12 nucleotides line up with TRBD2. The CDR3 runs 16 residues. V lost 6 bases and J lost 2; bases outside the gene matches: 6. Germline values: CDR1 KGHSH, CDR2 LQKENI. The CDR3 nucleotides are TGTGCCAGCTCTTCACTAGCGGGAGGACTCACAGATACGCAGTATTTT. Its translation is CASSSLAGGLTDTQYF.

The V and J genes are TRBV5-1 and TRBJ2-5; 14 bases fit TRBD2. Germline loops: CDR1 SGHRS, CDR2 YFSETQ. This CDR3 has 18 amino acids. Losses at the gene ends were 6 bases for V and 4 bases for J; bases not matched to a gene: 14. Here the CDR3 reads CASTVLGTSGSTGETQYF. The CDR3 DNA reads TGCGCCAGCACCGTTTTGGGGACTAGCGGGAGCACGGGAGAGACCCAGTACTTC.

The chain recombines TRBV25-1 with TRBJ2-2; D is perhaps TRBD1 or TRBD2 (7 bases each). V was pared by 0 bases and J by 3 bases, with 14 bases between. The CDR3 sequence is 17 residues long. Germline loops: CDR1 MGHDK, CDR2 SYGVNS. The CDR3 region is CASSEYVGGGHTGELFF. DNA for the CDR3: TGTGCCAGCAGTGAATATGTGGGAGGGGGCCACACCGGGGAGCTGTTTTTT.